The sequence of this TCR beta chain was determined in a study of graft-versus-host responses after intestinal transplantation. Study-level information: Among the recipients, all got anti-thymocyte globulin induction and then tacrolimus and steroids for approximately 3 years. Whole-study findings and limits: Investigators detected GvH clones in recipient marrow, with some emerging earlier in ileum or blood.

The V end was cut by 6 bases, the J end by 5 bases, with 8 bases between. Per the germline V gene, CDR1 is PRHDT and CDR2 is FYEKMQ (reference sequence). The CDR3 spans 11 residues. A single count supports this clone. As yet, its antigen is unknown. Here immunoSEQ multiplex PCR was the method, and the copy in TCRdb shows in-frame clones only, minus some. Of 90,000 to 150,000 clones in the sample, approximately 95% were seen once. This chain connects TRBV13 to TRBJ2-7; the D is unclear. The material sequenced was unstimulated CD8+ T cells sorted from spleen or lymph node cells, taken before intestinal transplant. The receptor comes from a human donor who received an intestinal transplant. CDR3 protein: CASSEYNEQYF. In DNA, the CDR3 is TGTGCCAGCAGTGAATATAACGAGCAGTACTTC.